The sequence of this T cell receptor (beta chain) was determined in a study of spatial heterogeneity in lung cancer. Time point given: sample taken at primary tumor resection. This clonotype was observed at least ten times. The target antigen is unknown. The library was designed around alpha chains, so this beta chain is a stray read whose abundance carries little weight. CDR1 and CDR2 (germline): SGHAT, FQNNGV. Trimming left V 1 base short and J 5 bases short, with 12 bases between. CDR3 size: 14 residues. TCRdb redid the calling of the 5' RACE reads with MiXCR, one entry per CDR3 protein. The sample consists of about 7,900 distinct CDR3 sequences, about 7% of them appearing once. Overall study results and limits: Counts of expanded intratumoral alpha and beta TCRs tracked tumor mutation counts. Ubiquitous expanded TCR counts tracked ubiquitous nonsynonymous mutations; regional expanded TCR counts tracked regional nonsynonymous mutations.

The sample was lung tumor tissue, taken at surgery. This TCR came from a female donor with early-stage non-small cell lung cancer. The chain employs TRBV11-2 and TRBJ2-7; no definite D call. The CDR3 DNA reads as TGTGCCAGCAGCTTAGTGACCCTTTGGAACGAGCAGTACTTC. It translates to CASSLVTLWNEQYF.